Presented here are 14 T cell receptor beta chains from one specimen sequenced in a study of shared clonotypes between healthy human individuals. Sequencing used immunoSEQ multiplex PCR; TCRdb keeps in-frame clones, though not all of them. The sample carries 100,000 or so clones, 40% to 55% recorded once. Input material: PBMCs. The receptors shown here come from a woman aged 40 to 49 in good health. Some clones in this sample may be carry-over from other donors' samples.

This clone was seen only once. Just one base apart from a much larger clone, this may be a read error. The gene calls are TRBV7-2 and TRBJ2-7; possible D gene TRBD2, 5 bases. Germline V gene sequence: CDR1 SGHTA, CDR2 FQGNSA. The CDR3 runs 17 residues. CDR3 DNA: TGTGCCAGCAGCCCGGGCGGGTCATCGACGGGTCCCTACAAGCAGTACTTC. This gives the protein CASSPGGSSTGPYKQYF.

Notes on this clone: A read error likely explains this, since a far larger clone differs by one base. The rearrangement links TRBV6-4 to TRBJ2-5; 10 nucleotides line up with TRBD2. CDR3 size: 15 residues. CDR1 is MRHNA and CDR2 is SNTAGT in the germline V gene. V lost 4 bases and J lost 2; bases outside the gene matches: 4. In DNA form, the CDR3 reads TGTGCCAGCAGTGGGACTAGCGGAGGGCAAGAGACCCAGTACTTC. Protein sequence: CASSGTSGGQETQYF.

This clone was counted between two and nine times. The chain is built from TRBV9 and TRBJ2-5; D uncertain. The CDR3 runs to 14 residues. Trimming shortened V by 8 bases and J by 0 bases, and 14 bases separated the two germline ends. CDR1 SGDLS and CDR2 YYNGEE come from the germline V gene. The CDR3: CARTVLANQETQYF. CDR3 sequence (DNA): TGTGCCAGAACCGTCTTAGCCAACCAAGAGACCCAGTACTTC.

This clone was detected a few times. The chain uses TRBV29-1 and TRBJ1-2, with unresolved D. Germline V gives CDR1 SQVTM, CDR2 ANQGSEA. The CDR3 loop spans 12 amino acids. V was clipped by 3 bases and J by 1 base, with 6 bases between them. The CDR3 spells CSVDGFNYGYTF. The CDR3 region has the DNA TGCAGCGTTGACGGTTTTAACTATGGCTACACCTTC.

This clone was recorded a few times. The chain links TRBV30 to TRBJ2-5, with TRBD1 identical over 7 bases. Trimming removed 5 bases from V and 4 bases from J; junction bases left unmatched: 7. CDR1 is GTSNPN and CDR2 is SVGIG in the germline V gene (reference sequence). The CDR3 spans 13 residues. CDR3 residues: CAWAPRGRETQYF. CDR3 DNA sequence: TGTGCCTGGGCTCCCAGGGGGAGAGAGACCCAGTACTTC.

The rearrangement links TRBV30 to TRBJ1-5; D is ambiguous. Germline values: CDR1 GTSNPN, CDR2 SVGIG (reference sequence). V lost 4 bases to trimming and J lost 7 bases, with 14 bases between them. The CDR3 extends over 13 amino acids. CDR3 nucleotide sequence: TGTGCCTGGAACATGGGCCGGGGACAGCCCCAGCATTTT. Its protein is CAWNMGRGQPQHF.

The J gene is TRBJ2-2, the V gene TRBV29-1; possibly TRBD2 for D (6 bases). The CDR3 contains 13 residues. Trimming pared 7 bases from V and 6 bases from J, leaving 15 bases between. Per the germline V gene, CDR1 is SQVTM and CDR2 is ANQGSEA. For the CDR3, the DNA is TGCAGCGGGGGCGGGGTTTCGGCCGGGGAGCTGTTTTTT. This encodes CSGGGVSAGELFF.

This clone was counted many times. This rearrangement joins TRBV5-1 to TRBJ2-3; 9 bases fit TRBD2. The CDR3 totals 16 residues. Germline V gene data show CDR1 as SGHRS and CDR2 as YFSETQ. V was clipped by 2 bases and J by 2 bases; unmatched bases: 6. As DNA, the CDR3 is TGCGCCAGCAGCTTTCGGTTAGCGGGAGCCACAGATACGCAGTATTTT. Encoded protein: CASSFRLAGATDTQYF.

This sequence joins TRBV7-2 and TRBJ2-3; D gene ambiguous. CDR3 length: 11 residues. Germline values: CDR1 SGHTA, CDR2 FQGNSA. V was pared by 5 bases and J by 6 bases, with 6 bases between. The chain's CDR3 is CASSPWDTQYF. For the CDR3, the DNA is TGTGCCAGCAGCCCCTGGGATACGCAGTATTTT.

V is TRBV7-2 and J is TRBJ1-2; 7 bases fit TRBD1. Trimming cost V 3 bases and J 4 bases; bases outside gene matches: 8. CDR1 and CDR2 (germline): SGHTA, FQGNSA. This CDR3 region has 15 residues. Written as DNA, the CDR3 is TGTGCCAGCAGCTTGGGACAGCTTCTTTCCTATGGCTACACCTTC. Protein product: CASSLGQLLSYGYTF.

CDR3 bases: TGTGCCAGCAGCCAAGATGAGACGCGGGTCTCCTACGAGCAGTACTTC. Amino acids: CASSQDETRVSYEQYF. The chain has TRBV4-2 and TRBJ2-5; D might be TRBD2 (5 bases). The J call is uncertain, as TRBJ2-7 better fits the DNA end. The CDR3 consists of 16 residues. Germline-derived CDR1 and CDR2 are LGHNA and YNFKEQ.

The chain is built from TRBV27 and TRBJ2-3; 9 nucleotides align to TRBD1. Per the germline V gene, CDR1 is MNHEY and CDR2 is SMNVEV (reference sequence). The CDR3 contains 16 residues. The junction had 4 bases not matched to a gene; V was cut back by 3 bases and J by 0 bases. The CDR3 loop is CASSFRDRASTDTQYF. CDR3 bases: TGTGCCAGCAGTTTCAGGGACAGGGCTAGCACAGATACGCAGTATTTT.

The chain uses TRBV28 and TRBJ2-1; D is undetermined. CDR3 length: 13 amino acids. Trimming removed 2 bases at V and 9 bases at J, with 11 bases between. CDR1 MDHEN and CDR2 SYDVKM come from the germline V gene. CDR3 nucleotide sequence: TGTGCCAGCAGTTTAAAAGCCAGTCCTGAGCAGTTCTTC. Protein: CASSLKASPEQFF.

This clone was picked up many times. V and J are TRBV2 and TRBJ1-1, with a tentative D call TRBD1 (6 bases). This CDR3 is 12 amino acids long. The V end lost 9 bases, the J end lost 6 bases, and 14 bases lay between the germline ends. Germline V gives CDR1 SNHLY, CDR2 FYNNEI. CDR3 sequence: CASSTGLSEAFF. The CDR3 bases are TGTGCCAGTTCAACAGGGTTGTCTGAAGCTTTCTTT.